The 28 T cell receptor beta chains in this list originate from one sample, sequenced in a study of cytomegalovirus exposure and HLA in healthy donors. The PCR ran on 60 Vbeta and 13 Jbeta primers. Only in-frame clones appear in the TCRdb table, and some are missing; sequencing was by immunoSEQ multiplex PCR. The data hold roughly 120,000 clones, with about two thirds observed a single time. The sequenced sample was PBMCs. Source of these receptors: a man between 60 and 70 years old in good health and CMV-seropositive.

The V gene is TRBV30, the J gene TRBJ2-5, with 12 bases matching TRBD2. The V and J ends lost 5 bases and 3 bases, in that order; junction bases with no gene match: 7. This CDR3 contains 15 residues. Germline-derived CDR1 and CDR2 are GTSNPN and SVGIG (reference sequence). CDR3 amino acids: CAWGTSGRQKETQYF. The CDR3 nucleotides are TGTGCCTGGGGGACTAGCGGGCGTCAGAAAGAGACCCAGTACTTC.

This rearrangement joins TRBV5-5 to TRBJ1-4; a possible D gene is TRBD1 (6 bases). V was trimmed by 1 base and J by 8 bases, leaving 15 bases between them. This CDR3 comprises 15 residues. Germline lookup yields CDR1 SGHKS and CDR2 YYEKEE (reference sequence). The chain's CDR3 is CASSLRGTWGEKLFF. The DNA of the CDR3 is TGTGCCAGCAGCTTGAGGGGGACGTGGGGCGAAAAACTGTTTTTT.

As for this clone: At one of its ends the junction is not consistent with the germline gene, which may arise from a read error. The J gene is TRBJ2-1, the V gene TRBV7-7; D gene unclear. There are 15 residues in the CDR3. Germline values: CDR1 SSHAT, CDR2 FNYEAQ (reference sequence). The CDR3 protein is CASSFITVCYNEQFF. Written as DNA, the CDR3 is TGTGCTAGCAGCTTTATTACAGTTTGCTACAATGAGCAGTTCTTC.

The chain couples TRBV7-9 to TRBJ1-6, with 7 positions matching TRBD1. J lost 8 bases, V lost 1 base, and 2 bases had no gene match. The germline gives CDR1 SEHNR, CDR2 FQNEAQ (reference sequence). This CDR3 is 14 amino acids long. CDR3 sequence: CASSLEGAYSPLHF. The CDR3 nucleotides read TGTGCCAGCAGCTTAGAGGGGGCGTATTCACCCCTCCACTTT.

The V gene is TRBV2, the J gene TRBJ1-6, with D hard to call. This CDR3 has 12 residues. Trimming pared 7 bases from V and 7 bases from J, leaving 8 bases between. CDR1 SNHLY and CDR2 FYNNEI come from the germline V gene. The CDR3 DNA follows: TGTGCCAGCAAGCCGGGGAATTCACCCCTCCACTTT. Amino acids: CASKPGNSPLHF.

The chain links TRBV5-1 to TRBJ2-3; a possible D gene is TRBD2 (6 bases). The CDR3 is made up of 14 amino acids. Germline V gene lookup returns CDR1 SGHRS and CDR2 YFSETQ. V was clipped by 0 bases and J by 4 bases, with 9 bases between them. In DNA, the CDR3 is TGCGCCAGCAGCTTGGCCCCGGGGGCAGATACGCAGTATTTT. Encoded protein: CASSLAPGADTQYF.

This chain connects TRBV15 to TRBJ2-1; tentatively, D is TRBD1 (5 bases). This CDR3 has 13 amino acids. CDR1 LNHNV and CDR2 YYDKDF come from the germline V gene (reference sequence). The germline V and J ends were trimmed by 5 bases and 6 bases, with 11 bases remaining between them. The CDR3 DNA reads TGTGCCACCAGCTCGACAGCGACCAATGAGCAGTTCTTC. It translates to CATSSTATNEQFF.

This chain uses TRBV27 with TRBJ2-7; a possible D gene is TRBD2 (5 bases). Germline V CDR1 and CDR2: MNHEY, SMNVEV (reference sequence). The length of the CDR3 is 15 residues. Trimming removed 2 bases at V and 0 bases at J, with 11 bases between. CDR3 nucleotide sequence: TGTGCCAGCAGTTTAGGGTCGGAGGTCTCCTACGAGCAGTACTTC. Its protein product is CASSLGSEVSYEQYF.

This chain links TRBV2 with TRBJ2-7, with D possibly matching TRBD2 (5 bases). CDR3 length: 15 residues. From germline, CDR1 is SNHLY and CDR2 FYNNEI. Trimming took off 3 bases at V and 2 bases at J, with 14 bases between the two ends. DNA of the CDR3: TGTGCCAGCAGTGATGCCGGGGTACCACCCTACGAGCAGTACTTC. Its protein is CASSDAGVPPYEQYF.

The chain has TRBV29-1 and TRBJ1-2; no clear D gene. The V gene lost 3 bases and the J gene lost 4 bases, with 6 bases spanning the gap. Germline CDR1 and CDR2: SQVTM and ANQGSEA. This CDR3 region has 11 residues. CDR3 loop: CSVDSGYGYTF. CDR3 nucleotide sequence: TGCAGCGTTGACTCGGGCTATGGCTACACCTTC.

This rearrangement joins TRBV19 to TRBJ2-7; D call uncertain. The germline CDR1 and CDR2 sequences are LNHDA and SQIVND (reference sequence). The V gene lost 3 bases and the J gene lost 0 bases, with 9 bases spanning the gap. This CDR3 is built from 14 residues. The CDR3 is CASSMGPNSYEQYF. CDR3 in DNA: TGTGCCAGTAGTATGGGCCCTAACTCCTACGAGCAGTACTTC.

The chain carries TRBV5-1 and TRBJ2-5, with D possibly TRBD2 on 5 matching bases. This CDR3 is built from 14 residues. Germline assignment: CDR1 SGHRS and CDR2 YFSETQ. V was clipped by 4 bases and J by 2 bases, with 12 bases between them. The CDR3 sequence is CASSPWTEQETQYF. In nucleotides, the CDR3 is TGCGCCAGCAGCCCGTGGACTGAACAAGAGACCCAGTACTTC.

This clone was counted between two and nine times. The chain recombines TRBV11-2 with TRBJ2-1; TRBD2 might be the D (5 bases). Trimming took 5 bases from V and 8 from J, leaving 19 bases between them. The CDR3 sequence is 15 residues long. The germline V gene has CDR1 SGHAT and CDR2 FQNNGV. The CDR3 reads CASSRRGLSGYEQFF. For the CDR3, the DNA is TGTGCCAGCAGCCGCCGCGGGCTTAGTGGGTATGAGCAGTTCTTC.

This clone occurred a few times. This rearrangement joins TRBV4-1 to TRBJ2-5; D possibly corresponds to TRBD1 (6 bases). The last part of the DNA fits TRBJ2-7 better; the J call may be wrong. Looked up from germline, CDR1 is MGHRA and CDR2 is YSYEKL. CDR3 length equals 15 residues. The CDR3 DNA reads as TGCGCCAGCAGCCAACTTTCGACAGGTGACTACGAGCAGTACTTC. Translated, it gives CASSQLSTGDYEQYF.

V gene TRBV7-9 combines with J gene TRBJ1-1; tentative D call: TRBD1 (5 bases). The CDR3 is made up of 12 amino acids. V was pared by 5 bases and J by 7 bases, with 11 bases between. Germline lookup yields CDR1 SEHNR and CDR2 FQNEAQ (reference sequence). CDR3 coding DNA: TGTGCCAGCAGCATCGACAGAAATGAAGCTTTCTTT. This translates into CASSIDRNEAFF.

This clone was seen a few times. Germline and junction disagree at one end, which may indicate a read error. V and J are TRBV6-1 and TRBJ1-4; D ambiguous. This CDR3 has 12 residues. Germline CDR1 reads MNHNS; CDR2 reads SASEGT. The CDR3 spells CASSPGVGFHTF. The CDR3 region has the DNA TGTGCCAGCAGTCCCGGGGTTGGGTTCCATACTTTT.

The CDR3: CASSLQRQGYTF. As DNA, the CDR3 is TGTGCCAGCAGCTTACAACGCCAGGGCTACACCTTC. The chain joins TRBV7-9 to TRBJ1-2, with D uncertain. Germline values: CDR1 SEHNR, CDR2 FQNEAQ (reference sequence). This CDR3 has 12 residues. The V end was cut by 2 bases, the J end by 8 bases, with 9 bases between.

The chain joins TRBV30 to TRBJ2-3; D uncertain. CDR1 and CDR2 from the germline V gene are GTSNPN and SVGIG (reference sequence). The CDR3 has 11 amino acids. V shed 4 bases and J shed 4 bases, with 6 bases lying between them. For the CDR3, the DNA is TGTGCCTGGACTAGTGCAGATACGCAGTATTTT. Translation gives CAWTSADTQYF. Full variable domain (missing parts from reference TRBV30 and TRBJ2-3): SQTIHQWPATLVQPVGSPLSLECTVEGTSNPNLYWYRQAAGRGLQLLFYSVGIGQISSEVPQNLSASRPQDRQFILSSKKLLLSDSGFYLCAWTSADTQYFGPGTRLTVL.

Comment on this clone: Other DNA sequences in this specimen translate into the identical CDR3. V and J are TRBV9 and TRBJ1-1; no reliable D call. V lost 0 bases to trimming and J lost 2 bases, with 5 bases between them. CDR1 and CDR2 (germline): SGDLS, YYNGEE. The CDR3 runs 13 residues. Written as DNA, the CDR3 is TGTGCCAGCAGCGTAGGGCCAAACACTGAAGCTTTCTTT. Translated: CASSVGPNTEAFF.

The rearrangement links TRBV11-3 to TRBJ2-7, with D perhaps matching TRBD2 (5 bases). Looked up from germline, CDR1 is SGHNT and CDR2 is YENEEA. The V gene lost 5 bases and the J gene lost 3 bases, with 17 bases spanning the gap. There are 15 residues in the CDR3. This CDR3 reads CASSLGGGANYEQYF. The CDR3 region has the DNA TGTGCCAGCAGCCTAGGAGGTGGTGCCAACTACGAGCAGTACTTC.

The J gene is TRBJ2-1, the V gene TRBV30; no clear D gene. Germline CDR1 reads GTSNPN; CDR2 reads SVGIG (reference sequence). Trimming shortened V by 0 bases and J by 1 base, and 10 bases separated the two germline ends. The CDR3 has 15 amino acids. The CDR3, as DNA: TGTGCCTGGAGTGTAACTGGTTTTTCCTACAATGAGCAGTTCTTC. Amino acid sequence: CAWSVTGFSYNEQFF.

The J gene is TRBJ2-5, the V gene TRBV28, with D possibly matching TRBD2 (6 bases). The CDR3 is made up of 12 amino acids. The ends were cut back, 7 bases at V and 5 bases at J, with 11 bases in the middle. Germline V gene lookup returns CDR1 MDHEN and CDR2 SYDVKM. This chain's CDR3 is CASTPGGETQYF. CDR3 bases: TGTGCCAGCACTCCCGGAGGGGAGACCCAGTACTTC.

The rearrangement links TRBV20-1 to TRBJ1-1; D ambiguous. Germline loops: CDR1 DFQATT, CDR2 SNEGSKA (reference sequence). The CDR3 extends over 11 amino acids. The CDR3 DNA reads TGCAACCCTAGAATGAACACTGAAGCTTTCTTT. As protein: CNPRMNTEAFF.

The genes are TRBV5-1 and TRBJ2-3, with a possible D match to TRBD2 (5 bases). The ends were cut back, 1 base at V and 1 base at J, with 13 bases in the middle. This CDR3 is 16 amino acids long. Looked up from germline, CDR1 is SGHRS and CDR2 is YFSETQ. CDR3: CASSLRGSPRTDTQYF. In DNA form, the CDR3 reads TGCGCCAGCAGCTTGCGGGGTTCCCCCCGCACAGATACGCAGTATTTT.

This rearrangement joins TRBV5-5 to TRBJ2-7, with 8 bases lining up with TRBD1. CDR3 length: 16 amino acids. The V segment lost 1 base and the J segment 7 bases; nucleotides outside the gene matches: 13. Germline V gives CDR1 SGHKS, CDR2 YYEKEE (reference sequence). For the CDR3, the DNA is TGTGCCAGCAGCTTGATGGTCGGTCAGGGGGCGAAGGAGCAGTACTTC. It specifies CASSLMVGQGAKEQYF.

This rearrangement joins TRBV9 to TRBJ2-7; 7 bases line up with TRBD1. V was pared by 4 bases and J by 3 bases, with 10 bases of the junction left unmatched. The germline CDR1 and CDR2 sequences are SGDLS and YYNGEE. The CDR3 is 15 amino acids. CDR3 protein: CASSPSGGRSYEQYF. In DNA form, the CDR3 reads TGTGCCAGCAGCCCCTCAGGGGGTAGGAGCTACGAGCAGTACTTC.

The V and J genes are TRBV7-9 and TRBJ2-3; TRBD2 agrees at 7 bases. The CDR3 is 17 residues long. Germline trimming cut 4 bases from V and 4 bases from J; bases unmatched to any gene: 14. In germline, CDR1 is SEHNR, CDR2 FQNEAQ (reference sequence). The CDR3 spells CASSSTRGIGRADTQYF. The CDR3 region has the DNA TGTGCCAGCAGCTCCACCAGAGGTATAGGGAGGGCAGATACGCAGTATTTT.

The V call is TRBV7-8, the J call TRBJ1-5; perhaps TRBD1 as D (6 bases). The CDR3 has 14 amino acids. The germline CDR1 and CDR2 sequences are SGHVS and FQNEAQ. Trimming shortened V by 5 bases and J by 4 bases, and 12 bases separated the two germline ends. DNA for the CDR3: TGTGCCAGCAGCCCCGGACAGCCGAATCAGCCCCAGCATTTT. Its protein product is CASSPGQPNQPQHF.